The 16 T cell receptor beta chains listed next were all sequenced from one sample in a study of shared clonotypes between healthy human individuals. TCRdb's table, derived via immunoSEQ multiplex PCR, lists solely in-frame clones and lacks some. This repertoire shows over a million clones, about 84% found once; its top ten account for around 0.6%. Material: memory CD4+ T cells from PBMCs. Subset described: CD45RA-negative fraction. All receptors come from a man younger than 30 in good health. Some clones in this sample may be carry-over from other donors' samples.

CDR3 residues: CASSLSRQPGELFF. DNA of the CDR3: TGTGCCAGCAGCTTATCCCGGCAACCCGGGGAGCTGTTTTTT. J is TRBJ2-2 and V is TRBV7-2; D unresolved. CDR1 and CDR2 from the germline V gene are SGHTA and FQGNSA. The CDR3 spans 14 residues. Deletions cut 2 bases from V and 6 bases from J, with 10 bases between.

Points on this clone: One base separates it from a far larger clone, so it is likely a read error. The genes are TRBV30 and TRBJ1-1; unclear D gene. With 3 bases removed from V and 5 bases from J, the gap between germline ends came to 7 bases. This CDR3 is 11 amino acids long. The germline V gene encodes CDR1 GTSNPN and CDR2 SVGIG (reference sequence). CDR3 bases: TGTGCCTGGAGGTACATGACTGAAGCTTTCTTT. Its protein is CAWRYMTEAFF.

The DNA for the CDR3 is TGCAGCGTTGCCCATTCTCGGGGGGAGTTTTTATCCGGGGAGCTGTTTTTT. Protein sequence: CSVAHSRGEFLSGELFF. This chain joins TRBV29-1 and TRBJ2-2; 7 bases agree with TRBD2. This CDR3 spans 17 amino acids. The germline V gene has CDR1 SQVTM and CDR2 ANQGSEA. The junction had 17 bases not matched to a gene; V was cut back by 4 bases and J by 6 bases.

This clone was observed once. The chain links TRBV30 to TRBJ1-1; 7 nucleotides align to TRBD1. This CDR3 is 13 amino acids long. Germline loops: CDR1 GTSNPN, CDR2 SVGIG (reference sequence). V shed 5 bases, J shed 2 bases, and the junction held 5 bases outside the gene matches. Written as DNA, the CDR3 is TGTGCCTGGGAGCCAGGGGGAAACACTGAAGCTTTCTTT. The encoded protein is CAWEPGGNTEAFF.

V gene TRBV7-3 combines with J gene TRBJ2-3; D call uncertain. This CDR3 contains 14 residues. Germline assignment: CDR1 SGHTA and CDR2 FQGTGA. Trimming cost V 3 bases and J 0 bases, with 7 bases left between them. The DNA of the CDR3 is TGTGCCAGCAGCTTTAGGTCTAGCACAGATACGCAGTATTTT. It yields the protein CASSFRSSTDTQYF.

The chain uses TRBV7-2 and TRBJ2-3, with D perhaps TRBD2 (6 bases). In germline, CDR1 is SGHTA, CDR2 FQGNSA. The CDR3 has 16 residues. Deletions cut 4 bases from V and 1 base from J, with 15 bases between. CDR3 protein: CASSSQGGIRTDTQYF. The CDR3 nucleotides are TGTGCCAGCAGCTCGCAAGGCGGGATCCGCACAGATACGCAGTATTTT.

The sample holds a few counts of this clone. This sequence joins TRBV28 and TRBJ1-1; 7 nucleotides agree with TRBD1. The CDR3 consists of 14 residues. Trimming removed 8 bases from V and 4 bases from J; junction bases left unmatched: 10. Germline CDR1 is MDHEN and CDR2 is SYDVKM. As DNA, the CDR3 is TGTGCCAGCCACACACAGGGGAGAGGCACTGAAGCTTTCTTT. Its protein is CASHTQGRGTEAFF.

This clone was seen only once. The chain combines TRBV7-9 with TRBJ2-3; no definite D call. The CDR3 has 16 amino acids. Germline values: CDR1 SEHNR, CDR2 FQNEAQ (reference sequence). The V and J ends lost 5 bases and 0 bases respectively, with 15 bases between them. The CDR3 DNA sequence: TGTGCCAGCAGCCGAAAGACGGGCGCTAGCACAGATACGCAGTATTTT. Its protein is CASSRKTGASTDTQYF.

The chain recombines TRBV4-3 with TRBJ2-5; no reliable D call. CDR1 and CDR2 from the germline V gene are LGHNA and YSLEER. Deletions cut 1 base from V and 5 bases from J, with 11 bases between. The CDR3 extends over 14 amino acids. This CDR3 is CASSQAPLLETQYF. CDR3 bases: TGCGCCAGCAGCCAAGCCCCCCTGCTGGAGACCCAGTACTTC.

The V gene is TRBV12-5, the J gene TRBJ1-2; D is possibly TRBD1 (6 bases). With 4 bases removed from V and 8 bases from J, the gap between germline ends came to 17 bases. CDR3 length: 14 amino acids. The V gene's germline CDR1 is LGHNT and CDR2 FRNRAP. This CDR3 is CASGSPWGPQGYTF. The CDR3 DNA follows: TGTGCTAGTGGTTCCCCCTGGGGGCCACAGGGCTACACCTTC.

About this clone: This likely traces to a read error, being one base from a far larger clone. Within the sample, other DNA sequences also encode this same CDR3. This sequence joins TRBV5-1 and TRBJ1-1; possibly TRBD1 for D (5 bases). From germline, CDR1 is SGHRS and CDR2 YFSETQ. This CDR3 is built from 14 residues. The CDR3 sequence is CASSWAGTDTEAFF. Written as DNA, the CDR3 is TGCGCCAGCAGCTGGGCTGGGACGGACACCGAAGCTTTCTTT.

Details on this clone: A far larger clone is off by one base, so a read error is likely. The chain recombines TRBV7-8 with TRBJ2-7; 11 nucleotides align to TRBD1. The CDR3 is 15 residues long. J was trimmed by 3 bases and V by 4 bases; bases with no gene match: 5. Germline loops: CDR1 SGHVS, CDR2 FQNEAQ. CDR3 residues: CASSSSGTGGYEQYF. Written as DNA, the CDR3 is TGTGCCAGCAGCTCCTCCGGGACAGGGGGCTACGAGCAGTACTTC.

This clone was counted once. The chain has TRBV11-3 and TRBJ2-7; tentative D call: TRBD2 (5 bases). V was cut by 5 bases and J by 0 bases, with 14 bases left in between. Germline lookup yields CDR1 SGHNT and CDR2 YENEEA. CDR3 length: 15 residues. In DNA form, the CDR3 reads TGTGCCAGCAGCCTAAGCGGCGCCAGCTCCTACGAGCAGTACTTC. Amino acid sequence: CASSLSGASSYEQYF.

The CDR3: CASSRMPHRTGGVYGYTF. The CDR3 region has the DNA TGTGCCAGCAGCCGTATGCCTCACCGGACAGGGGGCGTTTATGGCTACACCTTC. This chain uses TRBV28 with TRBJ1-2; TRBD1 matches 11 bases. Germline CDR1 and CDR2: MDHEN and SYDVKM. V lost 6 bases to trimming and J lost 5 bases; unmatched junction nucleotides: 17. The CDR3 length is 18 residues.

The chain has TRBV28 and TRBJ2-7, with 8 bases lining up with TRBD2. Germline CDR1 MDHEN, CDR2 SYDVKM. CDR3 length: 18 residues. J was trimmed by 2 bases and V by 1 base; bases with no gene match: 13. The CDR3 protein is CASSLSSTQRGKPYEQYF. The CDR3 DNA sequence: TGTGCCAGCAGTTTATCCTCCACTCAGCGGGGGAAACCCTACGAGCAGTACTTC.

The chain combines TRBV27 with TRBJ2-7; D gene ambiguous. The CDR3 has 15 residues. V lost 4 bases and J 6 bases, leaving 19 bases between the germline ends. The germline gives CDR1 MNHEY, CDR2 SMNVEV (reference sequence). The CDR3 is CASSSQLRSPREQYF. The CDR3 nucleotides read TGTGCCAGCAGTTCCCAGCTTAGGAGCCCTCGCGAGCAGTACTTC.